The 23 T cell receptor beta chains listed next were all sequenced from one sample in a study of blood T cell repertoires in COVID-19. Using immunoSEQ multiplex PCR, the repertoire was profiled, and TCRdb retains in-frame clones only, with some absent. The data contain 70,000 or so clones, 82% of them singletons. The sample comprised peripheral blood. These receptors all stem from a human donor in a cohort sampled during active COVID-19.

In this sample, this clone turned up a few times. The chain is built from TRBV4-2 and TRBJ1-1; D call uncertain. The V end was cut by 0 bases, the J end by 4 bases, with 12 bases between. Germline values: CDR1 LGHNA, CDR2 YNFKEQ. This CDR3 comprises 15 residues. The CDR3 reads CASSQDPNSGTEAFF. CDR3 DNA sequence: TGTGCCAGCAGCCAAGATCCAAACAGCGGCACTGAAGCTTTCTTT.

This clone was detected a few times. This chain connects TRBV20-1 to TRBJ2-1; no clear D. Germline V gives CDR1 DFQATT, CDR2 SNEGSKA (reference sequence). V lost 2 bases, J lost 15 bases, and 11 bases lay in between. The CDR3 totals 10 residues. The CDR3 is CSARLGNLFF. The CDR3 DNA sequence: TGCAGTGCTAGACTAGGTAATCTGTTCTTC.

This sequence joins TRBV15 and TRBJ1-5; D might be TRBD1 (6 bases). Per the germline V gene, CDR1 is LNHNV and CDR2 is YYDKDF (reference sequence). CDR3 length: 13 amino acids. The ends were cut back, 5 bases at V and 6 bases at J, with 11 bases in the middle. DNA of the CDR3: TGTGCCACCAGCCCGAGAGGGGGTCAGCCCCAGCATTTT. As protein: CATSPRGGQPQHF.

The rearrangement links TRBV5-4 to TRBJ1-6; a weak D match, TRBD1 (5 bases). The V gene's germline CDR1 is SGHNT and CDR2 YYREEE (reference sequence). V gave up 7 bases and J gave up 7 bases, with 15 bases separating them. The CDR3 sequence is 14 residues long. As DNA, the CDR3 is TGTGCCAGCGGGGCCCTTGGGAGGAATTCACCCCTCCACTTT. As protein: CASGALGRNSPLHF.

The chain uses TRBV18 and TRBJ2-7; 10 positions agree with TRBD1. From germline, CDR1 is KGHSH and CDR2 LQKENI. J gave up 0 bases and V 5 bases, and 16 bases lay outside the gene matches. The CDR3 contains 19 residues. The DNA of the CDR3 is TGTGCCAGCTCAGGGGCTGGGACAGGGGCCCAATTAAGCTCCTACGAGCAGTACTTC. This translates into CASSGAGTGAQLSSYEQYF.

This chain links TRBV18 with TRBJ1-4; 7 bases match TRBD1. With V trimmed by 6 bases and J by 2 bases, 6 bases remained unmatched. This CDR3 has 15 residues. CDR1 is KGHSH, CDR2 LQKENI, per germline. In DNA, the CDR3 is TGTGCCAGCTCGAAAGAGGGGGCGACTAATGAAAAACTGTTTTTT. The encoded protein is CASSKEGATNEKLFF.

The gene calls are TRBV2 and TRBJ1-5; D perhaps matches TRBD1 (6 bases). Germline V CDR1 and CDR2: SNHLY, FYNNEI. The CDR3 sequence is 13 residues long. V was shortened by 5 bases and J by 7 bases, with 12 bases between the two germline ends. The CDR3 nucleotides read TGTGCCAGCAGTACAGGGTCGGTACAGCCCCAGCATTTT. This encodes CASSTGSVQPQHF. The variable domain in full, completed from reference TRBV2 and TRBJ1-5, reads EPEVTQTPSHQVTQMGQEVILRCVPISNHLYFYWYRQILGQKVEFLVSFYNNEISEKSEIFDDQFSVERPDGSNFTLKIRSTKLEDSAMYFCASSTGSVQPQHFGDGTRLSIL.

The chain recombines TRBV10-3 with TRBJ2-7; maybe TRBD1 (6 bases). V lost 7 bases, J lost 0 bases, and 10 bases lay in between. CDR1 ENHRY and CDR2 SYGVKD come from the germline V gene. The CDR3 is made up of 13 amino acids. The CDR3 is CAITGGSSYEQYF. CDR3 sequence (DNA): TGTGCCATCACTGGGGGCAGCTCCTACGAGCAGTACTTC.

This sequence joins TRBV7-2 and TRBJ2-7; D possibly corresponds to TRBD2 (6 bases). The germline V gene has CDR1 SGHTA and CDR2 FQGNSA. The V and J ends lost 3 bases and 2 bases respectively, with 14 bases between them. The CDR3 consists of 15 residues. The DNA of the CDR3 is TGTGCCAGCAGCTTCTTTGGCGGGGCCACCTACGAGCAGTACTTC. Protein: CASSFFGGATYEQYF. The full variable domain, rest sourced from reference TRBV7-2 and TRBJ2-7, is GAGVSQSPSNKVTEKGKDVELRCDPISGHTALYWYRQSLGQGLEFLIYFQGNSAPDKSGLPSDRFSAERTGGSVSTLTIQRTQQEDSAVYLCASSFFGGATYEQYFGPGTRLTVT.

The gene calls are TRBV5-1 and TRBJ2-7, with 9 bases identical to TRBD1. The CDR3 is 16 amino acids. With 4 bases clipped from V and 5 bases from J, the junction kept 13 bases outside the gene matches. Germline V lookup: CDR1 SGHRS, CDR2 YFSETQ. The CDR3, as DNA: TGCGCCAGCAGCCTGGGACAGGGTCTCGAGGTCCACGAGCAGTACTTC. Its translation: CASSLGQGLEVHEQYF.

The chain recombines TRBV4-2 with TRBJ1-1; no firm D call. CDR3 length: 13 amino acids. Germline V lookup: CDR1 LGHNA, CDR2 YNFKEQ. Trimming cost V 5 bases and J 3 bases, with 10 bases left between them. The CDR3 reads CASSGGQDTEAFF. The CDR3, as DNA: TGTGCCAGCAGCGGTGGGCAGGACACTGAAGCTTTCTTT.

The V call is TRBV4-1, the J call TRBJ2-1; 7 bases are shared with TRBD2. Trimming at V came to 4 bases and at J to 6 bases, leaving 9 bases not matched to a gene. CDR3 length: 15 amino acids. CDR1 MGHRA and CDR2 YSYEKL come from the germline V gene. CDR3 nucleotides: TGCGCCAGCAGCCTGGGGGGGATATCGATCAATGAGCAGTTCTTC. Its translation is CASSLGGISINEQFF.

A single count supports this clone. The chain couples TRBV10-1 to TRBJ2-7; a possible D gene is TRBD2 (6 bases). The germline V gene has CDR1 WNHNN and CDR2 SYGVQD (reference sequence). This CDR3 has 13 residues. Trimming pared 8 bases from V and 3 bases from J, leaving 14 bases between. The CDR3 reads CASEGLSNYEQYF. As DNA, the CDR3 is TGCGCCAGCGAGGGACTTTCAAACTACGAGCAGTACTTC.

The gene calls are TRBV10-3 and TRBJ1-5; possible D gene TRBD1, 6 bases. Germline V CDR1 and CDR2: ENHRY, SYGVKD. The V end was cut by 8 bases, the J end by 3 bases, with 14 bases between. The CDR3 extends over 14 amino acids. CDR3 bases: TGTGCCATCGGTAGGGGGGGTGACAATCAGCCCCAGCATTTT. This encodes CAIGRGGDNQPQHF.

Note on this clone: This sample also contains other DNA sequences that code for the same CDR3. The J gene is TRBJ2-5, the V gene TRBV5-1; perhaps TRBD1 as D (5 bases). Germline loops: CDR1 SGHRS, CDR2 YFSETQ. Trimming removed 0 bases at V and 5 bases at J, with 11 bases between. This CDR3 has 14 amino acids. The CDR3: CASSLAGRPETQYF. CDR3 sequence (DNA): TGCGCCAGCAGCTTGGCAGGGCGTCCGGAGACCCAGTACTTC.

J is TRBJ1-5 and V is TRBV19; 7 bases map to TRBD1. The ends lost 8 bases at V and 0 bases at J; junction bases unmatched: 4. Germline values: CDR1 LNHDA, CDR2 SQIVND (reference sequence). The CDR3 has 14 residues. CDR3 amino acids: CASGDRASNQPQHF. DNA for the CDR3: TGTGCCAGTGGCGACAGGGCTAGCAATCAGCCCCAGCATTTT.

CDR3 in DNA: TGTGCCAGCAGCTTGGGGCTTGCAGGGCTAGGAGAGACCCAGTACTTC. This sequence encodes CASSLGLAGLGETQYF. The chain is built from TRBV5-5 and TRBJ2-5, with a tentative D call TRBD1 (5 bases). This CDR3 is 16 amino acids long. Trimming took 0 bases from V and 4 from J, leaving 16 bases between them. Per the germline V gene, CDR1 is SGHKS and CDR2 is YYEKEE (reference sequence).

The chain joins TRBV7-9 to TRBJ2-3, with D maybe TRBD2 (6 bases). Germline CDR1 SEHNR, CDR2 FQNEAQ (reference sequence). This CDR3 comprises 14 residues. V shed 4 bases and J shed 6 bases, with 14 bases lying between them. The CDR3 sequence is CASSSNGEEDTQYF. The CDR3 region has the DNA TGTGCCAGCAGCTCAAATGGGGAGGAGGATACGCAGTATTTT.

V usage is TRBV6-6 and J usage is TRBJ2-3, with 9 bases that match TRBD2. The junction had 20 bases not matched to a gene; V was cut back by 5 bases and J by 8 bases. Germline V gene lookup returns CDR1 MNHNY and CDR2 SVGAGI (reference sequence). The CDR3 runs 18 residues. The CDR3 region has the DNA TGTGCCAGCAGTCACGGGCGGGGGGGGCCCATAGTCGGACTTACGCAGTATTTT. This codes for CASSHGRGGPIVGLTQYF.

The gene calls are TRBV7-9 and TRBJ2-5; a possible D gene is TRBD2 (5 bases). V shed 1 base and J shed 7 bases, with 19 bases lying between them. The CDR3 covers 16 residues. CDR1 SEHNR and CDR2 FQNEAQ come from the germline V gene (reference sequence). The CDR3 loop is CASSLGLKPRDVTQYF. CDR3 coding DNA: TGTGCCAGCAGCTTAGGCCTTAAACCCCGGGATGTGACCCAGTACTTC.

This rearrangement joins TRBV10-3 to TRBJ1-2, with 8 bases identical to TRBD1. The V segment lost 0 bases and the J segment 8 bases; nucleotides outside the gene matches: 23. The length of the CDR3 is 20 residues. CDR1 is ENHRY, CDR2 SYGVKD, per germline. The CDR3 protein is CAISESPGITGGTKGTGYTF. CDR3 bases: TGTGCCATCAGTGAGTCTCCGGGGATTACAGGGGGAACAAAAGGGACGGGCTACACCTTC.

V is TRBV23-1 and J is TRBJ1-3, with a possible D match to TRBD1 (5 bases). TRBV23-1 is marked as an open reading frame, function uncertain. The V end lost 7 bases, the J end lost 0 bases, and 10 bases lay between the germline ends. This CDR3 is 14 amino acids long. As DNA, the CDR3 is TGCGCCAGCACAGGGTCCCGCTCTGGAAACACCATATATTTT. It translates to CASTGSRSGNTIYF.

The chain employs TRBV30 and TRBJ2-3, with 7 bases that match TRBD1. The CDR3 runs 16 residues. CDR1 is GTSNPN, CDR2 SVGIG, per germline (reference sequence). V lost 1 base to trimming and J lost 2 bases; unmatched junction nucleotides: 9. CDR3 bases: TGTGCCTGGAGTGCGGGCGACAGGGACGCCACAGATACGCAGTATTTT. Encoded protein: CAWSAGDRDATDTQYF. The entire variable domain, with the rest obtained from reference TRBV30 and TRBJ2-3, is as follows: SQTIHQWPATLVQPVGSPLSLECTVEGTSNPNLYWYRQAAGRGLQLLFYSVGIGQISSEVPQNLSASRPQDRQFILSSKKLLLSDSGFYLCAWSAGDRDATDTQYFGPGTRLTVL.